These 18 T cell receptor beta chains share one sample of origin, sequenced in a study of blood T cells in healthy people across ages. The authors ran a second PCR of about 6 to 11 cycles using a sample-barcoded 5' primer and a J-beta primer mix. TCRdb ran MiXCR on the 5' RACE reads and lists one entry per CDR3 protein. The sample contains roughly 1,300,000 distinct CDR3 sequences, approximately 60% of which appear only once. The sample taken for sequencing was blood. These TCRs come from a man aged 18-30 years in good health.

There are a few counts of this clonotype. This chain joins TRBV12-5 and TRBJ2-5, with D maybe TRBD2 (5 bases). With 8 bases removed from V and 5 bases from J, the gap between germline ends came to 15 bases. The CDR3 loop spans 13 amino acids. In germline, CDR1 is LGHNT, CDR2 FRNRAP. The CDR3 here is CASRNGREETQYF. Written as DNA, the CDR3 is TGTGCTAGTCGTAATGGTAGGGAGGAGACCCAGTACTTC.

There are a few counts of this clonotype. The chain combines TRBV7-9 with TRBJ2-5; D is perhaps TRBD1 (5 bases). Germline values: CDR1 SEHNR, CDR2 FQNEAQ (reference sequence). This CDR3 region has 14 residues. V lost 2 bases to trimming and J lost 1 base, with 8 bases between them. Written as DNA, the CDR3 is TGTGCCAGCAGCTTACCAGACAGCCAAGAGACCCAGTACTTC. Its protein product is CASSLPDSQETQYF.

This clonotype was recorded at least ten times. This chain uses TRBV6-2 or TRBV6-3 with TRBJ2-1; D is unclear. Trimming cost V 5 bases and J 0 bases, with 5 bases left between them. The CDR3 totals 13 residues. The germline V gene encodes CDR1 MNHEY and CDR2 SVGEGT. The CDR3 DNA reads TGTGCCAGCAGTAAGAGCTCCTACAATGAGCAGTTCTTC. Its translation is CASSKSSYNEQFF.

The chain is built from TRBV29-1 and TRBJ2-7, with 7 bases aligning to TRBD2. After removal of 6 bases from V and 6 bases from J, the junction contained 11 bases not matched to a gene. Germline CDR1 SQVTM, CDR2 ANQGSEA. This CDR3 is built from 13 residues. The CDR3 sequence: CSVAGGTQPEQYF. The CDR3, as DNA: TGCAGCGTGGCCGGGGGGACCCAGCCCGAGCAGTACTTC.

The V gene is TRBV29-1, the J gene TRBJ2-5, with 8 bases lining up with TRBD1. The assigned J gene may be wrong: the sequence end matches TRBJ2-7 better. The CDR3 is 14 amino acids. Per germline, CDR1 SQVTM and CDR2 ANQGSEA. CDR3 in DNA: TGCAGCGTTGCCGGCAGGGGGCCCTACTACGAGCAGTACTTC. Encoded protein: CSVAGRGPYYEQYF.

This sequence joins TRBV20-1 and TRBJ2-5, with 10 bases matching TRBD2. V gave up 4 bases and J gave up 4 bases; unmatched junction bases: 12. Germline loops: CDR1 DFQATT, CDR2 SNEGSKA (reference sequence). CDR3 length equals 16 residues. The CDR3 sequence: CSATPDQGLAIETQYF. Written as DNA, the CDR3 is TGCAGTGCTACCCCCGATCAGGGACTAGCGATAGAGACCCAGTACTTC.

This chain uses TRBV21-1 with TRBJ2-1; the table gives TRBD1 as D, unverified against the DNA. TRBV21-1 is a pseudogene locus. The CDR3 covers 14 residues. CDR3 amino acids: CVLIGTGTYNEQFF. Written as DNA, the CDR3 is TGTGTTTTAATCGGGACAGGGACCTACAATGAGCAGTTCTTC.

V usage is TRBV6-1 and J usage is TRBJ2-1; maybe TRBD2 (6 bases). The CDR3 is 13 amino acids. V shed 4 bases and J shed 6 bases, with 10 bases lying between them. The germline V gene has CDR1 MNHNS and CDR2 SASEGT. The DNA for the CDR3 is TGTGCCAGCAGTGTTTTTAGCGGCAATGAGCAGTTCTTC. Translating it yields CASSVFSGNEQFF.

Here the CDR3 reads CASSWGLAGNNEQFF. The DNA of the CDR3 is TGTGCCAGCAGTTGGGGACTAGCGGGTAACAATGAGCAGTTCTTC. The rearrangement uses TRBV12-3 or TRBV12-4 and TRBJ2-1, with 12 bases identical to TRBD2. V lost 4 bases to trimming and J lost 5 bases; unmatched junction nucleotides: 3. The CDR3 runs to 15 residues.

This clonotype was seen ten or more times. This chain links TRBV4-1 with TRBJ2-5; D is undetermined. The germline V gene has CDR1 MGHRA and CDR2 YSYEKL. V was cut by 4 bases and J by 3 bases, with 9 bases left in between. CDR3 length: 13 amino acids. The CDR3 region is CASSLGPEETQYF. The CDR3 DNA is TGCGCCAGCAGCCTTGGACCTGAAGAGACCCAGTACTTC.

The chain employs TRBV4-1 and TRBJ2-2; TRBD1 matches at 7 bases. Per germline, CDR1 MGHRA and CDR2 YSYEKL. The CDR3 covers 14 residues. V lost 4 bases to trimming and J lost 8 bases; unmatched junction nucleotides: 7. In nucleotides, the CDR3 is TGCGCCAGCAGCCGACAGACAGGGTCTGGGGAGCTGTTTTTT. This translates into CASSRQTGSGELFF.

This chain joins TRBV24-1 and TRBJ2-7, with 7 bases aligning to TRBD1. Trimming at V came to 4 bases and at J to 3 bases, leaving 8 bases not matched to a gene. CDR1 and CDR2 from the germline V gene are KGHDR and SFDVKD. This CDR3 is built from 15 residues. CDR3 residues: CATSDATQGYYEQYF. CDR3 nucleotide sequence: TGTGCCACCAGTGACGCTACACAGGGGTACTACGAGCAGTACTTC.

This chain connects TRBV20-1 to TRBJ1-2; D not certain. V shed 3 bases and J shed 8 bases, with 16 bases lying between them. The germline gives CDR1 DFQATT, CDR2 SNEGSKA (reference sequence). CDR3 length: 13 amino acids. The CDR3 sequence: CSARDYSAYGYTF. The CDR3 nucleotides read TGCAGTGCTAGGGACTACAGCGCCTACGGCTACACCTTC.

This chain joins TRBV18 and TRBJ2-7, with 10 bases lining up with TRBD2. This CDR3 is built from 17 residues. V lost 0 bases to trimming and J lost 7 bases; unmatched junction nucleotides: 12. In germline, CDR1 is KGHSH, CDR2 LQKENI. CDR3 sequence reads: CASSPPGLAGDRLEQYF. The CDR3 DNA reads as TGTGCCAGCTCACCACCGGGCCTAGCGGGGGATCGATTAGAGCAGTACTTC.

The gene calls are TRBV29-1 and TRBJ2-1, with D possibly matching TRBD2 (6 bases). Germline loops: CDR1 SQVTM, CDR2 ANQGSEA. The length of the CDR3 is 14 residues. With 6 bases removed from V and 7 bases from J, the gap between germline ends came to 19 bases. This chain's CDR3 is CSVEGYSPGNEQFF. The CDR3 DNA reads TGCAGCGTGGAGGGCTACTCTCCGGGTAATGAGCAGTTCTTC.

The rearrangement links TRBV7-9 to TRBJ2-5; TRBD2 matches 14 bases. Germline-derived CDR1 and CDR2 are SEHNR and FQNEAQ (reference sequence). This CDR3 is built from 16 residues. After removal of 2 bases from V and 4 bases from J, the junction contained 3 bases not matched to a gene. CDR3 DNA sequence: TGTGCCAGCAGCTTACCTGGACTAGCGGGAGGAGAGACCCAGTACTTC. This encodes CASSLPGLAGGETQYF.

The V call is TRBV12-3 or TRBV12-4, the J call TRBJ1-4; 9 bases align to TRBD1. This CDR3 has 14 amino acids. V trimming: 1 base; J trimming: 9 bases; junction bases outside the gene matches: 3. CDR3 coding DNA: TGTGCCAGCAGTTTAGGGACAGGGGCCAAAAAACTGTTTTTT. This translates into CASSLGTGAKKLFF.

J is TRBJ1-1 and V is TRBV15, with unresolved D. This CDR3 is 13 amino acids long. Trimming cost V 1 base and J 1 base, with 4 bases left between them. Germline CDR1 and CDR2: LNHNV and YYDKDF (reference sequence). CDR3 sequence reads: CATSRAENTEAFF. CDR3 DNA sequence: TGTGCCACCAGCAGAGCTGAGAACACTGAAGCTTTCTTT. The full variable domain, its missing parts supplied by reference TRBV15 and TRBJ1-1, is DAMVIQNPRYQVTQFGKPVTLSCSQTLNHNVMYWYQQKSSQAPKLLFHYYDKDFNNEADTPDNFQSRRPNTSFCFLDIRSPGLGDTAMYLCATSRAENTEAFFGQGTRLTVV.